A selection of T cell receptor beta chains follows, all from one sample in a study of regulatory T cells in long-lasting Graves disease. TCRdb ran MiXCR on the multiplex PCR reads and lists one entry per CDR3 protein. The data contain roughly 470,000 distinct CDR3 sequences, less than 25% of them singletons. The sample was peripheral blood mononuclear cells (PBMCs), taken when the disease was refractory, from a patient treated with antithyroid drugs. The source is a female donor with Graves disease. Each CDR3 is given with its conserved first and last residue. A D gene is named only where the DNA matches it firmly. Part of the rows lack a size; the others show once, few, many or a class for expanded clones.

V: TRBV12-3/TRBV12-4
size: many
D: -
J: TRBJ2-7
DNA: TGTGCCAGCAGCGCTGACAGGCTACGGGACTACGAGCAGTACTTC
CDR3: CASSADRLRDYEQYF

V: TRBV27
size: many
D: TRBD2
J: TRBJ2-7
DNA: TGTGCCAGCAGTTTCGGTTCGGGAGGTACCTCCGAGCAGTACTTC
CDR3: CASSFGSGGTSEQYF

V: TRBV20-1
size: -
D: -
J: TRBJ1-5
DNA: TGCAGTGCTAGAGATCCGGCAGGTAATCAGCCCCAGCATTTT
CDR3: CSARDPAGNQPQHF

V: TRBV5-1
size: many
D: TRBD2
J: TRBJ2-7
DNA: TGCGCCAGCAGCTGGGGACTAGCGGGAGACGAGCAGTACTTC
CDR3: CASSWGLAGDEQYF

V: TRBV19
size: -
D: -
J: TRBJ1-5
DNA: TGTGCCAGTAGTTCTACCAGCTATAGCAATCAGCCCCAGCATTTT
CDR3: CASSSTSYSNQPQHF

V: TRBV20-1
size: -
D: TRBD1
J: TRBJ2-1
DNA: TGCAGTGCTAGTGTCCCGGGACAGTGGAATGAGCAGTTCTTC
CDR3: CSASVPGQWNEQFF

V: TRBV6-1
size: few
D: -
J: TRBJ1-1
DNA: TGTGCCAGCAAGGAGAGGCTGGGGGGCACTGAAGCTTTCTTT
CDR3: CASKERLGGTEAFF

V: TRBV28
size: many
D: TRBD1
J: TRBJ1-1
DNA: TGTGCCAGCACCCGGGACAGGGGTTACGGGAACACTGAAGCTTTCTTT
CDR3: CASTRDRGYGNTEAFF

V: TRBV5-1
size: few
D: -
J: TRBJ2-7
DNA: TGCGCCAGCAGCTTGGACGTCAGGCCCTACGAGCAGTACTTC
CDR3: CASSLDVRPYEQYF

V: TRBV6-2/TRBV6-3
size: once
D: TRBD1
J: TRBJ2-7
DNA: TGTGCCAGCCGGGACAGCACAAACTACGAGCAGTACTTC
CDR3: CASRDSTNYEQYF

V: TRBV6-1
size: many
D: -
J: TRBJ1-2
DNA: TGTGCCAGTGGGTTGAGAGGAGCTGCTAACTATGGCTACACCTTC
CDR3: CASGLRGAANYGYTF

V: TRBV20-1
size: -
D: TRBD1
J: TRBJ2-7
DNA: TGCAGTGCTCTCTACGACAGGGGACTCTACGAGCAGTACTTC
CDR3: CSALYDRGLYEQYF

V: TRBV20-1
size: -
D: -
J: TRBJ1-2
DNA: TGCAGTGCTACGCAAGACTTAAACTATGGCTACACCTTC
CDR3: CSATQDLNYGYTF

V: TRBV6-5
size: -
D: -
J: TRBJ1-3
DNA: TGTGCCAGCAGTTACGAGGAGATGGAGAACACCATATATTTT
CDR3: CASSYEEMENTIYF

V: TRBV6-5
size: -
D: TRBD1
J: TRBJ2-7
DNA: TGTGCCAGCAGTTACGGACAGGGGATGTACGAGCAGTACTTC
CDR3: CASSYGQGMYEQYF

V: TRBV7-3
size: many
D: TRBD2
J: TRBJ2-7
DNA: TGTGCCAGCAGCTCAGCGGGAGGAACGTACGAGCAGTACTTC
CDR3: CASSSAGGTYEQYF

V: TRBV10-3
size: many
D: -
J: TRBJ1-1
DNA: TGTGCCATCAGTGATTCCCAGAACACTGAAGCTTTCTTT
CDR3: CAISDSQNTEAFF

V: TRBV5-5
size: many
D: -
J: TRBJ2-7
DNA: TGTGCCAGCAGTCTTCAGGGACCGAGCTCCTACGAGCAGTACTTC
CDR3: CASSLQGPSSYEQYF

V: TRBV27
size: -
D: -
J: TRBJ2-7
DNA: TGTGCCAGCAGTCAAATAGACCACGAGCAGTACTTC
CDR3: CASSQIDHEQYF

V: TRBV29-1
size: once
D: TRBD1
J: TRBJ2-1
DNA: TGCAGCGTCGCCGGGACAGGGGGTTACAATGAGCAGTTCTTC
CDR3: CSVAGTGGYNEQFF

V: TRBV6-5
size: once
D: -
J: TRBJ1-3
DNA: TGTGCCAGCAGTTACACGGACATGAGGTTGCCGGGAAACACCATATATTTT
CDR3: CASSYTDMRLPGNTIYF

V: TRBV6-1
size: many
D: TRBD1
J: TRBJ1-5
DNA: TGTGCCACGGACAGGGGAACCACTCCCTCGCGCCAGCATTTT
CDR3: CATDRGTTPSRQHF

V: TRBV18
size: -
D: -
J: TRBJ2-7
DNA: TGTGCCAGCTCAAGCGGACAGTTCTCCTACGAGCAGTACTTC
CDR3: CASSSGQFSYEQYF

V: TRBV4-2
size: few
D: -
J: TRBJ1-3
DNA: TGTGCCAGCAGCCTGTCGCCATCTGGAAACACCATATATTTT
CDR3: CASSLSPSGNTIYF

V: TRBV5-6
size: -
D: -
J: TRBJ2-5
DNA: TGTGCCAGCAGCTTGGGAGTTGGAGGGGGCAGTGAGACCCAGTACTTC
CDR3: CASSLGVGGGSETQYF

V: TRBV7-9
size: many
D: -
J: TRBJ1-1
DNA: TGTGCCAGCAGCTTCTCTCCCCGAATAGCTTTCTTT
CDR3: CASSFSPRIAFF

V: TRBV7-9
size: few
D: -
J: TRBJ1-3
DNA: TGTGCCAGCAGCCAGGGGAACACCATATATTTT
CDR3: CASSQGNTIYF

V: TRBV27
size: few
D: -
J: TRBJ1-5
DNA: TGTGCCAGCGGTAGAGGGGAGGGAGGGCAGCCCCAGCATTTT
CDR3: CASGRGEGGQPQHF

V: TRBV10-3
size: -
D: TRBD2
J: TRBJ2-2
DNA: TGTGCCATCAGACGGGAGGGCCGGGGGACCGGGGAGCTGTTTTTT
CDR3: CAIRREGRGTGELFF

V: TRBV19
size: -
D: -
J: TRBJ1-5
DNA: TGTGCCAGTAGTATAGATGAGGGCGGGGGCGAGAAGCCCCAGCATTTT
CDR3: CASSIDEGGGEKPQHF

V: TRBV28
size: many
D: -
J: TRBJ1-2
DNA: TGTGCCAGCAGTTCCCCCCCCGAGGGAATCTATGGCTACACCTTC
CDR3: CASSSPPEGIYGYTF

V: TRBV2
size: many
D: -
J: TRBJ2-7
DNA: TGTGCCAGCAGTGAAGTCGTAGCCTTCGCCTACGAGCAGTACTTC
CDR3: CASSEVVAFAYEQYF

V: TRBV2
size: many
D: -
J: TRBJ1-5
DNA: TGTGCCAGCAGGCTCAGGGAGGCGGGCAATCAGCCCCAGCATTTT
CDR3: CASRLREAGNQPQHF

V: TRBV19
size: -
D: -
J: TRBJ1-5
DNA: TGTGCCAGTAGTGGCAGGGACCCACCTTTGTCTAATCAGCCCCAGCATTTT
CDR3: CASSGRDPPLSNQPQHF

V: TRBV19
size: -
D: -
J: TRBJ1-1
DNA: TGTGCCAGTAGTAAAACCGGGACTAGGGACACTGAAGCTTTCTTT
CDR3: CASSKTGTRDTEAFF

V: TRBV3-1
size: -
D: -
J: TRBJ1-3
DNA: TGTGCCAGCAGCCAAGATTTCCTCTCTGGAAACACCATATATTTT
CDR3: CASSQDFLSGNTIYF

V: TRBV12-3/TRBV12-4
size: many
D: -
J: TRBJ1-1
DNA: TGTGCCAGCACCTCTACCTACAGGGCCAACACTGAAGCTTTCTTT
CDR3: CASTSTYRANTEAFF

V: TRBV9
size: few
D: TRBD2
J: TRBJ2-1
DNA: TGTGCCAGCAGCGTAGCCCCGGGGGGTACGAATGAGCAGTTCTTC
CDR3: CASSVAPGGTNEQFF

V: TRBV7-6
size: many
D: -
J: TRBJ1-5
DNA: TGTGCCAGCAGCTTAGGGTCGGATCAGCCCCAGCATTTT
CDR3: CASSLGSDQPQHF

V: TRBV20-1
size: many
D: -
J: TRBJ2-7
DNA: TGCAGTGCACCCCGGGCCGATCTCTCCTACGAGCAGTACTTC
CDR3: CSAPRADLSYEQYF

V: TRBV7-6
size: -
D: -
J: TRBJ1-3
DNA: TGTGCCAGCAGTGGGTTTGCTGGAAACACCATATATTTT
CDR3: CASSGFAGNTIYF

V: TRBV7-2
size: few
D: TRBD1
J: TRBJ2-7
DNA: TGTGCCAGCAGCTACTCCGGGACAGGGATGTACGAGCAGTACTTC
CDR3: CASSYSGTGMYEQYF